These T cell receptor beta chains were read from a single sample in a study of early T cells in non-severe SARS-CoV-2 infection. From the 5' RACE reads, TCRdb called clonotypes with MiXCR, one entry per CDR3 protein. Of under 30,000 distinct CDR3 sequences in the sample, approximately 4.5% were seen once. Sequencing input: whole blood. The receptors were sampled from an adult who was a healthcare worker with PCR-confirmed SARS-CoV-2 infection or an uninfected control (not recorded which). CDR3s include the opening cysteine and the closing phenylalanine or tryptophan. The D gene is left open where the match is weak. Rows give clone size only sometimes, using once, few, many, or a class for an expanded clone.

abundance	d_gene	v_gene	j_gene	CDR3aa	CDR3nt
NA	NA	TRBV12-5	TRBJ1-1	CASATVGGDTEAFF	TGTGCTAGTGCTACGGTGGGGGGGGACACTGAAGCTTTCTTT
few	NA	TRBV23-1	TRBJ1-6	CASSQYTPTPRESYNSPLHF	TGCGCCAGCAGTCAATATACACCGACGCCCCGGGAATCCTATAATTCACCCCTCCACTTT
many	NA	TRBV4-2	TRBJ2-3	CASSRRWDADTQYF	TGTGCCAGCAGCCGAAGATGGGACGCAGATACGCAGTATTTT
many	NA	TRBV7-2	TRBJ2-7	CASSETSGTDYEQYF	TGTGCCAGCAGCGAAACCTCCGGGACGGACTACGAGCAGTACTTC
many	NA	TRBV12-3/TRBV12-4	TRBJ1-2	CASTTKLSSYGYTF	TGTGCCAGCACTACAAAATTGTCTAGCTATGGCTACACCTTC
few	NA	TRBV7-9	TRBJ2-3	CASLSTFPGDTQYF	TGTGCCAGCCTCTCGACATTTCCTGGCGATACGCAGTATTTT
many	NA	TRBV7-2	TRBJ2-1	CASSLILGQLYNEQFF	TGTGCCAGCAGCTTAATTCTCGGACAGCTTTACAATGAGCAGTTCTTC
many	NA	TRBV2	TRBJ2-2	CASYVTPTTGELFF	TGTGCCAGCTATGTGACTCCGACGACCGGGGAGCTGTTTTTT
many	TRBD1	TRBV2	TRBJ1-2	CASSEGQGYGYTF	TGTGCCAGCAGTGAGGGACAGGGTTATGGCTACACCTTC
many	TRBD2	TRBV10-3	TRBJ2-7	CATVSGRAGDEQYF	TGTGCCACGGTTAGCGGGAGGGCGGGCGACGAGCAGTACTTC
NA	NA	TRBV7-9	TRBJ2-1	CASSLLTYEQFF	TGTGCCAGCAGCTTACTTACCTATGAGCAGTTCTTC
NA	NA	TRBV29-1	TRBJ2-3	CSVEDLQGWSSTDTQYF	TGCAGCGTTGAAGATCTTCAAGGATGGTCTAGCACAGATACGCAGTATTTT
many	NA	TRBV14	TRBJ2-2	CASSQRQAGGELFF	TGTGCCAGCAGCCAACGACAGGCTGGCGGGGAGCTGTTTTTT
once	NA	TRBV7-6	TRBJ2-3	CASSPLQAASTDTQYF	TGTGCCAGCAGCCCCCTTCAGGCGGCTAGCACAGATACGCAGTATTTT
many	NA	TRBV12-3/TRBV12-4	TRBJ1-5	CASSLAPGGHQPQHF	TGTGCCAGCAGTTTAGCGCCTGGGGGCCATCAGCCCCAGCATTTT
many	TRBD1	TRBV2	TRBJ1-5	CASRGPPDRVVGQPQHF	TGTGCCAGCAGGGGACCTCCCGACAGGGTCGTCGGTCAGCCCCAGCATTTT
few	TRBD2	TRBV7-7	TRBJ2-1	CASSPGRGIEQFF	TGTGCTAGCAGCCCCGGGAGGGGCATTGAGCAGTTCTTC
many	NA	TRBV7-9	TRBJ1-5	CATQEGGDGYQPQHF	TGTGCCACCCAGGAGGGAGGAGACGGTTATCAGCCCCAGCATTTT
NA	NA	TRBV29-1	TRBJ1-3	CSVGDSGNTIYF	TGCAGCGTTGGGGACTCTGGAAACACCATATATTTT
many	NA	TRBV27	TRBJ1-6	CASKIEGTNSPLHF	TGTGCCAGCAAGATTGAGGGAACCAATTCACCCCTCCACTTT
many	NA	TRBV7-8	TRBJ2-5	CASSSRQYQETQYF	TGTGCCAGCAGCTCCCGACAGTACCAAGAGACCCAGTACTTC
many	TRBD1	TRBV29-1	TRBJ2-1	CSVAVGTGGLDEQFF	TGCAGCGTTGCTGTGGGGACAGGGGGTTTGGATGAGCAGTTCTTC
NA	NA	TRBV19	TRBJ2-1	CASSALPNEQFF	TGTGCCAGTTCCGCACTCCCCAATGAGCAGTTCTTC
many	NA	TRBV11-2	TRBJ1-6	CASSFTDAFGSPLHF	TGTGCCAGCAGCTTCACGGACGCGTTTGGCTCACCCCTCCACTTT
NA	NA	TRBV4-2	TRBJ2-1	CASSPRTGGGNEQFF	TGTGCCAGCAGCCCCCGGACGGGCGGCGGCAATGAGCAGTTCTTC
many	TRBD1	TRBV6-6	TRBJ1-2	CASSYSKGGDYGYTF	TGTGCCAGCAGTTACTCGAAAGGGGGCGACTATGGCTACACCTTC
many	TRBD2	TRBV5-1	TRBJ2-7	CASSSGLAGPLAKYF	TGCGCCAGCAGCTCCGGACTAGCGGGACCCCTTGCGAAGTACTTC
NA	TRBD2	TRBV4-1	TRBJ2-7	CASSQAGLADYEQYF	TGCGCCAGCAGCCAAGCCGGACTAGCAGACTACGAGCAGTACTTC
many	NA	TRBV6-1	TRBJ1-1	CASITGGVRAEAFF	TGTGCCAGCATCACGGGAGGAGTAAGGGCTGAAGCTTTCTTT
many	TRBD1	TRBV20-1	TRBJ2-1	CSAEPGQLYNEQFF	TGCAGTGCCGAACCGGGACAGCTATACAATGAGCAGTTCTTC
many	NA	TRBV6-5	TRBJ2-7	CASSRRLRDYEQYF	TGTGCCAGCAGCCGCCGCCTTAGGGACTACGAGCAGTACTTC
NA	NA	TRBV11-3	TRBJ1-1	CASSQRGGINTEAFF	TGTGCCAGCTCCCAAAGGGGCGGAATAAACACTGAAGCTTTCTTT
many	NA	TRBV6-2/TRBV6-3	TRBJ1-1	CASSNLAGIQAFF	TGTGCCAGCAGCAATCTCGCGGGGATTCAAGCTTTCTTT
few	TRBD1	TRBV11-2	TRBJ1-3	CASSAWGRGSGNTIYF	TGTGCCAGCAGCGCCTGGGGCAGGGGGAGTGGAAACACCATATATTTT
many	NA	TRBV2	TRBJ1-6	CASRQIAQGPKALHF	TGTGCCAGCAGGCAAATAGCACAGGGACCGAAGGCCCTCCACTTT
many	TRBD2	TRBV5-5	TRBJ2-5	CASSAGGSSYQETQYF	TGTGCCAGCAGCGCGGGGGGTAGCTCGTACCAAGAGACCCAGTACTTC
few	NA	TRBV6-5	TRBJ2-5	CASGRGGETQYF	TGTGCCAGTGGAAGGGGGGGGGAGACCCAGTACTTC
many	NA	TRBV5-1	TRBJ2-3	CASRAQGRTDTQYF	TGCGCCAGCAGGGCCCAGGGCCGCACAGATACGCAGTATTTT
many	NA	TRBV29-1	TRBJ2-1	CSVAKSRDNEQFF	TGCAGCGTTGCAAAGAGCAGGGACAATGAGCAGTTCTTC
many	TRBD1	TRBV5-1	TRBJ1-1	CASSFRQGGDTEAFF	TGCGCCAGCAGCTTCCGACAGGGAGGGGATACTGAAGCTTTCTTT
NA	NA	TRBV7-9	TRBJ2-1	CASSTPDRYKQFF	TGTGCCAGCAGCACCCCGGACAGATATAAGCAGTTCTTC
NA	NA	TRBV5-1	TRBJ1-5	CASSKDRGGQPQHF	TGCGCCAGCAGCAAGGACAGAGGAGGTCAGCCCCAGCATTTC
many	TRBD2	TRBV20-1	TRBJ2-1	CSARDLRGSSYNEQFF	TGCAGTGCTAGAGATTTGCGGGGGAGCTCCTACAATGAGCAGTTCTTC
few	NA	TRBV6-6	TRBJ2-7	CASGGLGPSEQYF	TGTGCCAGCGGAGGACTGGGGCCATCCGAGCAGTACTTC
many	TRBD1	TRBV2	TRBJ2-5	CASSADRPEAQYF	TGTGCCAGCAGTGCGGACAGGCCCGAGGCCCAGTACTTC
few	TRBD2	TRBV4-2	TRBJ2-2	CASSQVVGTSGTNTGELFF	TGTGCCAGCAGCCAAGTAGTCGGGACTAGCGGCACGAACACCGGGGAGCTGTTTTTT